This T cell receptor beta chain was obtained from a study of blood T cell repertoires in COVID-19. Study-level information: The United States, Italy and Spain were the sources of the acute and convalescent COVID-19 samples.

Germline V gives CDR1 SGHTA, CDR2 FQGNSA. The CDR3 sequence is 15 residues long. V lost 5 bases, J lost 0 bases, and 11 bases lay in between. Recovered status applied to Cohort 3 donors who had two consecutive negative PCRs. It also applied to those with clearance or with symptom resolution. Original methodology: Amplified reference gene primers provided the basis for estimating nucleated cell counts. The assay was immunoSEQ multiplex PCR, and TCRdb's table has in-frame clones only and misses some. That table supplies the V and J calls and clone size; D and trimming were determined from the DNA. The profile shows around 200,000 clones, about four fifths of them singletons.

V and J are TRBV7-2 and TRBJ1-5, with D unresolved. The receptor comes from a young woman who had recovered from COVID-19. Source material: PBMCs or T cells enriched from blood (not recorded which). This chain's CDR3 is CASSPGGVSNQPQHF. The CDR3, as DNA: TGTGCCAGCAGCCCCGGCGGCGTTAGCAATCAGCCCCAGCATTTT.